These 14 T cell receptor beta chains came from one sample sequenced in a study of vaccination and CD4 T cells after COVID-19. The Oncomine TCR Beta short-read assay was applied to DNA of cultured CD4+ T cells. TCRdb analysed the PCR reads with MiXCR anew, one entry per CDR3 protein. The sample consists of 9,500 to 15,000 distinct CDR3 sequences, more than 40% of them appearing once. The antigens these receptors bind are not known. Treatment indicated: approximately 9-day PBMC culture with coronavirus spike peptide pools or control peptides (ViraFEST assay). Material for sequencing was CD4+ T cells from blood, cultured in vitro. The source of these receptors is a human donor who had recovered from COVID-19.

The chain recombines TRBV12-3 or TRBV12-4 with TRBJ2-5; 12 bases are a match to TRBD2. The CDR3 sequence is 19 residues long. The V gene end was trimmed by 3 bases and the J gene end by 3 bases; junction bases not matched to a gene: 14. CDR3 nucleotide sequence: TGTGCCAGCAGTTTCTGGAAGACTAGCGGGAGCCAGGGGAAAGAGACCCAGTACTTC. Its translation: CASSFWKTSGSQGKETQYF.

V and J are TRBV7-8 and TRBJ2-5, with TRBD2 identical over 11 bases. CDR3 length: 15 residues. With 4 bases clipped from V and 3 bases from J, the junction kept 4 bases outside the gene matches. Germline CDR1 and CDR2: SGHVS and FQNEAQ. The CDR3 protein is CASSSPSGRKETQYF. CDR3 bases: TGTGCCAGCAGCTCCCCTAGCGGGAGGAAAGAGACCCAGTACTTC.

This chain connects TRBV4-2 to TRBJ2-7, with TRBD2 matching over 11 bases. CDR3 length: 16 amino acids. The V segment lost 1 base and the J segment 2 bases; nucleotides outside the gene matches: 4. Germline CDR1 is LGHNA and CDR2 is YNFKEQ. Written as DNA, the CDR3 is TGTGCCAGCAGCCAAGCGGTTAGCGGGAGGGCCTACGAGCAGTACTTC. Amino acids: CASSQAVSGRAYEQYF.

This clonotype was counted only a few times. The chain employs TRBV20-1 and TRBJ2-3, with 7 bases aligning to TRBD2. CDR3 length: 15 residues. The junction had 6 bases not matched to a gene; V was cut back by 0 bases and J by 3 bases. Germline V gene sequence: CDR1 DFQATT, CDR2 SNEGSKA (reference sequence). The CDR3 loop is CSARDSGGGTDTQYF. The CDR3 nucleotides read TGCAGTGCTAGAGATTCGGGGGGAGGTACAGATACGCAGTATTTT.

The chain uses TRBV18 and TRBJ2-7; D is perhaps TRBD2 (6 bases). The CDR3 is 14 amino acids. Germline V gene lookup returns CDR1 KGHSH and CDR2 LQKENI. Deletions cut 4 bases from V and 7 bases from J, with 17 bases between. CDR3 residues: CASSLTGTVGEQYF. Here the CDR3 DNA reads TGTGCCAGCTCACTTACCGGGACTGTAGGTGAGCAGTACTTC.

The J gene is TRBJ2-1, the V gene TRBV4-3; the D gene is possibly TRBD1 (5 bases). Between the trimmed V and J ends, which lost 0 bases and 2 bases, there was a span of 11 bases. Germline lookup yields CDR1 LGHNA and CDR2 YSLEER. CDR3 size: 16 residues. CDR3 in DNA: TGCGCCAGCAGCCAAGAAGGGGCGCCCCCCTACAATGAGCAGTTCTTC. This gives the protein CASSQEGAPPYNEQFF.

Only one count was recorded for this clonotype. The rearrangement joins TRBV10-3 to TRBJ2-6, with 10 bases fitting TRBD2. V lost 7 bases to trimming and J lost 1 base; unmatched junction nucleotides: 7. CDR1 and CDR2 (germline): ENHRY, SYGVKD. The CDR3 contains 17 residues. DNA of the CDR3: TGTGCCATCACCCCTACTAGCGGGACGTCTGGGGCCAACGTCCTGACTTTC. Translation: CAITPTSGTSGANVLTF.

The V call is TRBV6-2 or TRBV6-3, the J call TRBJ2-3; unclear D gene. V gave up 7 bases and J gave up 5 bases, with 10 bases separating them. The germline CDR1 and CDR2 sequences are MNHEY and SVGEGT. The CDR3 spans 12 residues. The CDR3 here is CASTQTLDTQYF. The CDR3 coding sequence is TGTGCCAGCACCCAGACTCTAGATACGCAGTATTTT.

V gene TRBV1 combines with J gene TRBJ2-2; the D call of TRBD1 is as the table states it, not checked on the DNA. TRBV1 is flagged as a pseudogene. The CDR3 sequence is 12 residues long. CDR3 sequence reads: CTIRDLTGELFF. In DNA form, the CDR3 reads TGCACAATACGGGACCTCACCGGGGAGCTGTTTTTT.

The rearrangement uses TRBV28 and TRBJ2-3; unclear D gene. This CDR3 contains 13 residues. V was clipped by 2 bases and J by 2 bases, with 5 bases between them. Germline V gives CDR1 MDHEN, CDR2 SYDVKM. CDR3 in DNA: TGTGCCAGCAGTTTACCGAACACAGATACGCAGTATTTT. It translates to CASSLPNTDTQYF.

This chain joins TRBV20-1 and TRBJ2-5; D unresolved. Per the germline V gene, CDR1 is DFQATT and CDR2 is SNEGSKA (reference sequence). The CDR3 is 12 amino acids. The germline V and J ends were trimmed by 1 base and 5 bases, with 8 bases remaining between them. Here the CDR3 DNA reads TGCAGTGCTAGAGGACAAGCGGAGACCCAGTACTTC. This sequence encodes CSARGQAETQYF.

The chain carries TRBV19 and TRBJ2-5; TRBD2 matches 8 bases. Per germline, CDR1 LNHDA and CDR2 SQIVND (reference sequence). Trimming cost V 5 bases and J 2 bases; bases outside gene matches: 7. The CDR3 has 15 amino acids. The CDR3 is CASSANGGAQETQYF. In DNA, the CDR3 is TGTGCCAGTAGTGCCAACGGGGGGGCGCAAGAGACCCAGTACTTC. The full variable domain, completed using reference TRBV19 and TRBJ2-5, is DGGITQSPKYLFRKEGQNVTLSCEQNLNHDAMYWYRQDPGQGLRLIYYSQIVNDFQKGDIAEGYSVSREKKESFPLTVTSAQKNPTAFYLCASSANGGAQETQYFGPGTRLLVL.

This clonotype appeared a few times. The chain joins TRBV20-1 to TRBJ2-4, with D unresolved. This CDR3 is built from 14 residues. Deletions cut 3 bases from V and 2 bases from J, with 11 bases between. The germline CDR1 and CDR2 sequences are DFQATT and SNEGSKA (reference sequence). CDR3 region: CSASLPSSKNIQYF. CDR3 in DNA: TGCAGTGCTAGTCTCCCATCGTCCAAAAACATTCAGTACTTC.

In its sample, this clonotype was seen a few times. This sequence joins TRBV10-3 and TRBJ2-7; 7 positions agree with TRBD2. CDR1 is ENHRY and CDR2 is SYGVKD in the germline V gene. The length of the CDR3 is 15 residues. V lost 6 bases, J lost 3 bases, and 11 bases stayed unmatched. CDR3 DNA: TGTGCCATCAGGGGGGGGGAGCAGGGTTTCTACGAGCAGTACTTC. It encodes CAIRGGEQGFYEQYF.